This T cell receptor beta chain was sequenced for a study of T cell responses to AZD1222 COVID-19 vaccine. As for the study in general: Pooled samples include second doses given at about 4 or 12 weeks. Findings and limits, study-wide: Spike-wide vaccine-associated CD4 TCRs dominated at 160-218 and 743-854. Donors were mostly white British, more females; clonal diversity possibly underestimated. Spike-specific TCR breadth and depth both grew after two AZD1222 doses.

Method: immunoSEQ multiplex PCR; TCRdb's copy keeps in-frame clones and lacks some. The sample consists of 95,000 to 150,000 clones, roughly nine tenths of them appearing once. Points on this clone: No antigen is known for it.

V shed 4 bases and J shed 2 bases, with 12 bases lying between them. The CDR3 covers 15 residues. Germline assignment: CDR1 LNHDA and CDR2 SQIVND (reference sequence). The sequencing used peripheral blood, collected on day 0 of AZD1222 vaccination. The source is an adult in good health. The chain is built from TRBV19 and TRBJ1-5; maybe TRBD1 (6 bases). The CDR3 spells CASSNRGQGNQPQHF. CDR3 DNA sequence: TGTGCCAGTAGTAACCGGGGGCAAGGCAATCAGCCCCAGCATTTT.